This TCR beta chain originates from a study of T-cell memory formation after mild COVID-19. TCRdb reanalysed the 5' RACE reads using MiXCR and keeps one entry per CDR3 protein. The table shows some 440,000 distinct CDR3 sequences, with around 25% occurring only once. Trimming removed 5 bases at V and 4 bases at J, with 14 bases between. CDR3 size: 13 residues. CDR1 DFQATT and CDR2 SNEGSKA come from the germline V gene (reference sequence). The clonotype was recovered from an adult woman who had mild COVID-19 (a few samples of this study predate the infection). Cell type and time point are not known. The sample comprised PBMCs or a T cell subset sorted from them (not recorded which). The gene calls are TRBV20-1 and TRBJ1-1; D may be TRBD1 (6 bases). The CDR3 sequence is CSAHRDKGTEAFF. The CDR3 nucleotides read TGCAGTGCTCACCGGGACAAGGGCACTGAAGCTTTCTTT.